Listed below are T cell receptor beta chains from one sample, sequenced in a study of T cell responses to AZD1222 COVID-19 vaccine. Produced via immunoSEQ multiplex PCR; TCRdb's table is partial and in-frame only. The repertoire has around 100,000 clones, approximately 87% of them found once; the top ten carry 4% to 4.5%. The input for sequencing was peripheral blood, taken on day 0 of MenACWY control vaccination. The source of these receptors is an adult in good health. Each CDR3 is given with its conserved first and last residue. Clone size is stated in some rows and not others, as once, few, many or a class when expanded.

CDR3aa: CASSRLAGAGDTQYF; v_gene: TRBV6-4; j_gene: TRBJ2-3; abundance: .
CDR3aa: CASSQDWGGWTEAFF; v_gene: TRBV14; j_gene: TRBJ1-1; abundance: .
CDR3aa: CASSLVGEDYEQYF; v_gene: TRBV7-8; j_gene: TRBJ2-7; abundance: .
CDR3aa: CASSPGTLDYGYTF; v_gene: TRBV18; j_gene: TRBJ1-2; abundance: .
CDR3aa: CASSPTSGDSYEQYF; v_gene: TRBV18; j_gene: TRBJ2-7; abundance: .
CDR3aa: CASRATGNTEAFF; v_gene: TRBV10-1; j_gene: TRBJ1-1; abundance: .
CDR3aa: CASSHTYTGELFF; v_gene: TRBV3-1/TRBV3-2; j_gene: TRBJ2-2; abundance: .
CDR3aa: CSVVDGTGGAGETQYF; v_gene: TRBV29-1; j_gene: TRBJ2-5; abundance: .
CDR3aa: CASSMKGAALTGYTF; v_gene: TRBV19; j_gene: TRBJ1-2; abundance: .
CDR3aa: CASSRLAEGTDTQYF; v_gene: TRBV18; j_gene: TRBJ2-3; abundance: .
CDR3aa: CASSLNGPGGGEAFF; v_gene: TRBV7-3; j_gene: TRBJ1-1; abundance: .
CDR3aa: CASSSTGTGDEQYF; v_gene: TRBV11-3; j_gene: TRBJ2-7; abundance: .
CDR3aa: CASSYLGQGLNQPQHF; v_gene: TRBV11-3; j_gene: TRBJ1-5; abundance: few
CDR3aa: CASQKGQGQRQPQHF; v_gene: TRBV19; j_gene: TRBJ1-5; abundance: .
CDR3aa: CASSLYLEGGYTF; v_gene: TRBV27; j_gene: TRBJ1-2; abundance: once
CDR3aa: CASSHPIGTSGDQETQYF; v_gene: TRBV4-1; j_gene: TRBJ2-5; abundance: .
CDR3aa: CASTARLAGITDTQYF; v_gene: TRBV2; j_gene: TRBJ2-3; abundance: .
CDR3aa: CASSLPGDNSPLHF; v_gene: TRBV28; j_gene: TRBJ1-6; abundance: .
CDR3aa: CASSLTGGGWNTEAFF; v_gene: TRBV11-2; j_gene: TRBJ1-1; abundance: .
CDR3aa: CASSWVHGEKLFF; v_gene: TRBV12-3/TRBV12-4; j_gene: TRBJ1-4; abundance: .
CDR3aa: CASSLVGYGAEANVLTF; v_gene: TRBV7-8; j_gene: TRBJ2-6; abundance: .
CDR3aa: CASTLVGYGYTF; v_gene: TRBV2; j_gene: TRBJ1-2; abundance: .
CDR3aa: CASSFNREGSPLHF; v_gene: TRBV5-5; j_gene: TRBJ1-6; abundance: .
CDR3aa: CASSRDRATGELFF; v_gene: TRBV7-2; j_gene: TRBJ2-2; abundance: .
CDR3aa: CASSQEQTTYGYTF; v_gene: TRBV4-3; j_gene: TRBJ1-2; abundance: few
CDR3aa: CASSRPGLAGGSYTQYF; v_gene: TRBV28; j_gene: TRBJ2-3; abundance: .
CDR3aa: CASSLPINTDTQYF; v_gene: TRBV7-2; j_gene: TRBJ2-3; abundance: .
CDR3aa: CASSPAGESNYGYTF; v_gene: TRBV18; j_gene: TRBJ1-2; abundance: .
CDR3aa: CASSPRASGVGEQFF; v_gene: TRBV7-3; j_gene: TRBJ2-1; abundance: .
CDR3aa: CASSQPGLLTDTQYF; v_gene: TRBV3-1/TRBV3-2; j_gene: TRBJ2-3; abundance: .
CDR3aa: CASSTGTGANTGELFF; v_gene: TRBV28; j_gene: TRBJ2-2; abundance: .
CDR3aa: CASSPGTETYNEQFF; v_gene: TRBV5-6; j_gene: TRBJ2-1; abundance: .
CDR3aa: CATSRVDQPQHF; v_gene: TRBV24-1; j_gene: TRBJ1-5; abundance: .
CDR3aa: CASSLAGGHNEQFF; v_gene: TRBV7-2; j_gene: TRBJ2-1; abundance: .
CDR3aa: CASSWPRGSETQYF; v_gene: TRBV5-1; j_gene: TRBJ2-5; abundance: .
CDR3aa: CASSQATVPGNYGYTF; v_gene: TRBV3-1/TRBV3-2; j_gene: TRBJ1-2; abundance: .
CDR3aa: CASSLGGWVGEKLFF; v_gene: TRBV7-2; j_gene: TRBJ1-4; abundance: once
CDR3aa: CASSSRTGELFF; v_gene: TRBV7-9; j_gene: TRBJ2-2; abundance: .
CDR3aa: CASRYGDTEAFF; v_gene: TRBV12-3/TRBV12-4; j_gene: TRBJ1-1; abundance: .
CDR3aa: CASSVGQGLFEPQHF; v_gene: TRBV9; j_gene: TRBJ1-5; abundance: .
CDR3aa: CASSSLEGGGNTIYF; v_gene: TRBV5-4; j_gene: TRBJ1-3; abundance: .